The subject of this entry is one T cell receptor beta chain. The data belong to a study of blood T cell repertoires in COVID-19. Study in general: Whether acute or convalescent, the COVID-19 samples came from the United States, Italy and Spain.

Produced via immunoSEQ multiplex PCR; TCRdb's table is partial and in-frame only. The sample contains about 290,000 clones, 75% to 90% of which appear only once. Two negative PCRs, clearance, or symptom resolution characterized the recovered Cohort 3 donors. The CDR3 is 12 amino acids. CDR1 and CDR2 from the germline V gene are SNHLY and FYNNEI. The V and J ends lost 7 bases and 7 bases respectively, with 13 bases between them. This TCR came from a woman aged 40 to 49 who had recovered from COVID-19. The V gene is TRBV2, the J gene TRBJ1-2; D unclear. What was sequenced was PBMCs or T cells enriched from blood (not recorded which). The CDR3 spells CASTEARGGYTF. The CDR3 nucleotides read TGTGCCAGCACAGAAGCCCGGGGTGGCTACACCTTC.